This T cell receptor beta chain was captured by sequencing in a study of response to subunit inactivated influenza vaccine. TCRdb re-called the RT-PCR reads with MiXCR, one entry per CDR3 protein. Of about 570,000 distinct CDR3 sequences listed, about 11% are singletons. Germline V gene lookup returns CDR1 DFQATT and CDR2 SNEGSKA (reference sequence). The CDR3 contains 15 residues. Trimming removed 3 bases from V and 0 bases from J, with 15 bases in between. These data were likewise used in another study, on T cells expressing NK-cell markers. As that report states: 5'RACE template switching with UMIs produced the TCR beta cDNA. Researchers got TCR beta repertoires out of sorted CD3+CD56+NKG2C+, CD3+CD56+NKG2C- and CD3+CD56-NKG2C+ T cells. Sorting was restricted to alpha-beta TCR T cells by an anti-gamma-delta TCR antibody in several experiments. As a fraction of CD8+ T cells, dominant NKG2C+ clonotypes reached about 1.0-7.5% in six donors. Questions lingered over whether expanded NKG2C+ T cell clones were HCMV-specific.

This receptor was obtained from a middle-aged man who received an inactivated influenza vaccine. V and J are TRBV20-1 and TRBJ2-7, with D possibly TRBD1 on 5 matching bases. Sample: PBMCs from blood, taken on the day of vaccination. In DNA, the CDR3 is TGCAGTGCTAGTTTTCCCAGGGCCCCCTCCTACGAGCAGTACTTC. Amino acids: CSASFPRAPSYEQYF.